This TCR beta chain was retrieved from a study of regulatory T cells in long-lasting Graves disease. This clonotype appeared a few times. The antigen is unknown. Looked up from germline, CDR1 is DFQATT and CDR2 is SNEGSKA (reference sequence). The CDR3 runs to 15 residues. V shed 5 bases and J shed 5 bases, with 19 bases lying between them. Time point defined: newly diagnosed GD, antithyroid drugs for less than 3 months. Isolated PBMC RNA provided the starting material for the TCR library. Arm-PCR of CDR3 regions and iRepertoire HTBI primers were used to build TCR beta libraries. TCRdb passed the multiplex PCR reads through MiXCR, listing each CDR3 protein once. The table shows some 460,000 distinct CDR3 sequences, with around 15% occurring only once. Whole-study results and caveats: Accuracy may have been reduced by the small sample size. TCR diversity in persistent Graves' patients was below that of newly diagnosed ones.

The same data also went into a second study, on T cells in Graves' hyperthyroidism and ophthalmopathy.

The genes are TRBV20-1 and TRBJ1-3; D might be TRBD1 (5 bases). This TCR was sampled from a man aged 35-49 years with Graves disease. Sequencing used peripheral blood mononuclear cells (PBMCs), obtained at new diagnosis, from a patient treated with antithyroid drugs. For the CDR3, the DNA is TGCAGTGCTTTCTCCTTTGGGGCGCAAAGAAACACCATATATTTT. Residues: CSAFSFGAQRNTIYF.